A selection of T cell receptor beta chains follows, all from one sample in a study of regulatory T cells in long-lasting Graves disease. TCRdb reprocessed the multiplex PCR reads via MiXCR and lists one record per CDR3 protein. The sample comprises about 660,000 distinct CDR3 sequences, around 30% of which are singletons, and about 40% rests with the top ten. The specimen comprised peripheral blood mononuclear cells (PBMCs), sampled when the disease was refractory, from a patient treated with antithyroid drugs. The receptor source for this set is a female donor with Graves disease. Each CDR3 is given with its conserved first and last residue. The D gene is left open where the match is weak. Rows may omit the clone size; those that give it use once, few, many or a size class.

TRBJ2-7,TRBV30,TRBD1,.,CAWSVQGAASYEQYF,TGTGCCTGGAGTGTACAGGGGGCCGCCTCCTACGAGCAGTACTTC
TRBJ1-2,TRBV6-2/TRBV6-3,.,.,CASTLGGAIGYGYTF,TGTGCCAGCACCCTCGGGGGGGCCATCGGCTATGGCTACACCTTC
TRBJ2-4,TRBV13,.,.,CASSLGRAGDGNIQYF,TGTGCCAGCAGCTTAGGACGGGCCGGAGACGGAAACATTCAGTACTTC
TRBJ1-2,TRBV29-1,.,few,CSVTPRMRDTGYTF,TGCAGCGTTACACCAAGAATGCGGGACACTGGCTACACCTTC
TRBJ1-5,TRBV27,.,.,CASSLAQGYSNQPQHF,TGTGCCAGCAGTTTAGCCCAAGGATATAGCAATCAGCCCCAGCATTTT
TRBJ1-2,TRBV6-1,.,few,CASSDELLYGYTF,TGTGCCAGCAGTGACGAACTACTCTATGGCTACACCTTC
TRBJ2-7,TRBV15,.,few,CATTRTRSSYEQYF,TGTGCCACCACTAGGACGCGGAGCTCCTACGAGCAGTACTTC
TRBJ2-2,TRBV14,.,.,CASSRKNTGELFF,TGTGCCAGCAGCCGAAAGAACACCGGGGAGCTGTTTTTT
TRBJ2-2,TRBV11-3,.,.,CASSLDLRRTSDTGELFF,TGTGCCAGCAGCTTGGATCTAAGACGGACGTCGGACACCGGGGAGCTGTTTTTT
TRBJ1-1,TRBV20-1,.,.,CSAQEAGDEAFF,TGCAGTGCTCAGGAGGCGGGTGATGAAGCTTTCTTT
TRBJ1-2,TRBV6-2/TRBV6-3,.,.,CASREDGLGGYTF,TGTGCCAGCAGAGAGGACGGTTTGGGTGGCTACACCTTC
TRBJ2-2,TRBV28,TRBD1,few,CASSWTGVTGELFF,TGTGCCAGCAGTTGGACAGGGGTCACCGGGGAGCTGTTTTTT
TRBJ1-4,TRBV27,.,.,CASSLKGTNEKLFF,TGTGCCAGCAGTTTAAAGGGAACTAATGAAAAACTGTTTTTT
TRBJ2-5,TRBV12-3/TRBV12-4,TRBD1,many,CASRGTAPETQYF,TGTGCCAGCAGAGGGACAGCTCCAGAGACCCAGTACTTC
TRBJ1-2,TRBV10-3,TRBD1,many,CAISDTRTGYYGYTF,TGTGCCATCAGTGATACAAGGACAGGGTACTATGGCTACACCTTC
TRBJ1-4,TRBV29-1,.,few,CSVEGPGTTNEKLFF,TGCAGCGTTGAAGGGCCCGGGACAACTAATGAAAAACTGTTTTTT
TRBJ1-6,TRBV20-1,TRBD1,.,CSARGQAGSPLHF,TGCAGTGCTAGGGGACAGGCCGGTTCACCCCTCCACTTT
TRBJ2-7,TRBV2,.,.,CASRTGRALEQYF,TGTGCCAGCAGGACGGGCAGGGCCCTCGAGCAGTACTTC
TRBJ2-5,TRBV6-1,.,.,CASSGWIQYQEAQYF,TGCGCCAGCAGTGGATGGATTCAGTACCAAGAGGCCCAGTACTTC
TRBJ1-1,TRBV11-2,TRBD1,many,CASSLSRGTTEAFF,TGTGCCAGCAGCTTATCCAGGGGGACAACTGAAGCTTTCTTT
TRBJ2-7,TRBV7-9,.,few,CASSLVLEGYEQYF,TGTGCCAGCAGCTTAGTACTAGAAGGGTACGAGCAGTACTTC
TRBJ1-5,TRBV20-1,TRBD1,once,CSAREDGRGGAGQPQHF,TGCAGTGCTAGAGAGGATGGTCGAGGGGGCGCAGGGCAGCCCCAGCATTTT
TRBJ1-2,TRBV2,.,many,CASSELHKTNYGYTF,TGTGCCAGCAGTGAATTGCACAAAACTAACTATGGCTACACCTTC
TRBJ2-2,TRBV11-2,TRBD2,many,CASSPVSGSNSGELFF,TGTGCCAGCAGCCCCGTTAGCGGGAGCAACAGCGGGGAGCTGTTTTTT
TRBJ1-2,TRBV6-1,.,many,CASSEGWGATYGYTF,TGTGCCAGCAGTGAAGGGTGGGGGGCAACGTATGGCTACACCTTC
TRBJ1-1,TRBV28,.,many,CASSFVDNQDTEAFF,TGTGCCAGCAGTTTCGTAGACAATCAGGACACTGAAGCTTTCTTT
TRBJ1-6,TRBV12-3/TRBV12-4,.,.,CASTPGVSINSPLHF,TGTGCCAGCACCCCTGGGGTCTCAATTAATTCACCCCTCCACTTT
TRBJ1-1,TRBV20-1,.,few,CSARGRTGTGEAFF,TGCAGTGCTAGGGGGCGTACCGGTACAGGTGAAGCTTTCTTT
TRBJ2-1,TRBV11-1,.,once,CASSLVSSRSDEQFF,TGTGCCAGCAGCTTAGTTTCGAGCAGGAGTGATGAGCAGTTCTTC
TRBJ1-6,TRBV12-3/TRBV12-4,.,.,CASSLDLSPLHF,TGTGCCAGCAGTTTAGACCTTTCACCCCTCCACTTT
TRBJ1-3,TRBV7-9,.,.,CASSPVRGGGNTIYF,TGTGCCAGCAGCCCAGTTCGGGGTGGTGGAAACACCATATATTTT
TRBJ2-4,TRBV6-1,TRBD2,.,CASTPPGGRENIQYF,TGTGCCAGCACCCCACCGGGAGGACGGGAAAACATTCAGTACTTC
TRBJ2-7,TRBV5-6,TRBD2,few,CASSLRLGTSGTFSYEQYF,TGTGCCAGCAGCTTGAGGTTAGGGACTAGCGGGACCTTCTCCTACGAGCAGTACTTC
TRBJ1-2,TRBV2,.,many,CASSETSFSYGYTF,TGTGCCAGCAGTGAAACCAGCTTCTCCTATGGCTACACCTTC
TRBJ1-1,TRBV5-1,TRBD1,few,CASSLRTGESEAFF,TGCGCCAGCAGCCTACGGACAGGGGAATCTGAAGCTTTCTTT